The sequence of this T cell receptor (beta chain) was determined in a study of T cells after posttransplantation cyclophosphamide. Study observations and caveats: Later blood repertoires were often dominated by clones from the donor CD8+ memory compartment. Recipient CMV seropositivity and CMV reactivation strongly tracked TRB clonality. Blood and skin or GI T cell repertoires showed limited TRB overlap.

Many counts were recorded for this clone. No antigen is known for it. This related bone marrow graft donor gave peripheral blood on the day of marrow donation. V was pared by 0 bases and J by 9 bases, with 9 bases between. CDR1 LNHNV and CDR2 YYDKDF come from the germline V gene (reference sequence). The length of the CDR3 is 13 residues. The protocol was immunoSEQ multiplex PCR, while the TCRdb copy is restricted to in-frame clones and leaves out a portion. Reported are some 46,000 clones, none seen only once; the ten largest carry 2% to 3%. Sequenced input: PBMCs. This chain connects TRBV15 to TRBJ2-1; perhaps TRBD2 as D (5 bases). The sequence derives from a man aged 40-49 years in good health, CMV-negative, and a related stem cell transplant donor. CDR3 DNA: TGTGCCACCAGCAGAGATGTGAGCGGTGAGCAGTTCTTC. Translation gives CATSRDVSGEQFF.